The 25 T cell receptor beta chains in this list originate from one sample, sequenced in a study of blood T cells in healthy people across ages. Using a J-beta primer mix together with a sample-barcoded 5' primer, a second PCR was run for roughly 6 to 12 cycles. A single record per CDR3 protein comes from TCRdb applying MiXCR to the 5' RACE reads. Here the sample spans 1.5 million to 2 million distinct CDR3 sequences, roughly 28% being singletons. The sample taken for sequencing was blood. Every receptor here comes from a woman younger than 45 in good health.

The chain uses TRBV20-1 and TRBJ1-5, with D unclear. Germline-derived CDR1 and CDR2 are DFQATT and SNEGSKA (reference sequence). The V end was cut by 6 bases, the J end by 0 bases, with 6 bases between. This CDR3 is 12 amino acids long. CDR3 nucleotides: TGCAGTGCAGTATATAGCAATCAGCCCCAGCATTTT. Its protein product is CSAVYSNQPQHF.

The chain combines TRBV5-1 with TRBJ2-3; D call uncertain. Between the trimmed V and J ends, which lost 9 bases and 0 bases, there was a span of 14 bases. Germline CDR1 is SGHRS and CDR2 is YFSETQ. The CDR3 length is 14 residues. The CDR3 protein is CAITDGSSTDTQYF. DNA for the CDR3: TGCGCCATCACCGATGGGTCGAGCACAGATACGCAGTATTTT.

The chain is built from TRBV20-1 and TRBJ1-3; D not resolved. CDR3 length: 14 residues. V was clipped by 6 bases and J by 0 bases, with 12 bases between them. Germline V gene data show CDR1 as DFQATT and CDR2 as SNEGSKA (reference sequence). The CDR3 nucleotides read TGCAGTGCCCTCAAACTCAACTCTGGAAACACCATATATTTT. Encoded protein: CSALKLNSGNTIYF.

V and J are TRBV21-1 and TRBJ2-3; TRBD2 is the table's D call, not checked against the DNA. TRBV21-1 is assigned pseudogene status. The CDR3 covers 17 residues. Here the CDR3 DNA reads TGTGCCAGCAGCGCCCGGACACCTGCGGAGTTTGGAGGGACGCAGTATTTT. Protein sequence: CASSARTPAEFGGTQYF.

This clonotype was seen more than once but under ten times. This rearrangement joins TRBV4-3 to TRBJ2-1; tentatively, D is TRBD2 (5 bases). V was pared by 2 bases and J by 1 base, with 12 bases between. Germline assignment: CDR1 LGHNA and CDR2 YSLEER. This CDR3 has 16 residues. CDR3 in DNA: TGCGCCAGCAGCCAACAAAGCGGTATTTCCTACAATGAGCAGTTCTTC. It encodes CASSQQSGISYNEQFF.

Worth noting for this clonotype: Given a much more abundant clone one base away, this may be a read error. The rearrangement links TRBV7-2 to TRBJ2-6, with D maybe TRBD1 (5 bases). The CDR3 runs 13 residues. Germline loops: CDR1 SGHTA, CDR2 FQGNSA. The CDR3: CASSLAGANVRTF. The CDR3 bases are TGTGCCAGCAGCTTAGCTGGGGCCAACGTCCGGACTTTC.

In the case of this clonotype: A read error may account for a junction end that differs from germline. The chain employs TRBV5-1 and TRBJ1-5, with a possible D match to TRBD1 (5 bases). CDR1 SGHRS and CDR2 YFSETQ come from the germline V gene. The CDR3 is made up of 16 amino acids. The CDR3 coding sequence is TGCGCCAGCAGCTTGGGTCCGGCAGGGAACAATCAGCCCCGGCATTTT. Encoded protein: CASSLGPAGNNQPRHF.

The sample holds a few counts of this clonotype. The chain recombines TRBV7-2 with TRBJ2-3; 9 bases align to TRBD2. Trimming cost V 2 bases and J 3 bases; bases outside gene matches: 9. The germline CDR1 and CDR2 sequences are SGHTA and FQGNSA. The CDR3 is 17 residues long. CDR3 sequence reads: CASSLRRRTSATDTQYF. In nucleotides, the CDR3 is TGTGCCAGCAGCTTAAGGAGGAGGACTAGCGCGACAGATACGCAGTATTTT.

This clonotype came up a few times. The chain joins TRBV30 to TRBJ1-2; 7 bases are a match to TRBD1. V lost 0 bases to trimming and J lost 6 bases; unmatched junction nucleotides: 19. The CDR3 has 18 residues. Germline V gives CDR1 GTSNPN, CDR2 SVGIG (reference sequence). CDR3 sequence (DNA): TGTGCCTGGAGTGTAGTTCCGCACGGTCTTGGGCAGGGGGATGGCTACACCTTC. It encodes CAWSVVPHGLGQGDGYTF.

A few counts support this clonotype. The rearrangement joins TRBV5-1 to TRBJ2-7; 9 bases match TRBD1. The CDR3 length is 15 residues. Germline CDR1 reads SGHRS; CDR2 reads YFSETQ. V shed 5 bases, J shed 3 bases, and the junction held 9 bases outside the gene matches. CDR3 loop: CASREGTGNNYEQYF. The CDR3, as DNA: TGCGCCAGCAGGGAAGGGACAGGGAATAACTACGAGCAGTACTTC.

The genes are TRBV24-1 and TRBJ2-3; D ambiguous. V was clipped by 3 bases and J by 0 bases, with 12 bases between them. CDR1 and CDR2 (germline): KGHDR, SFDVKD. The CDR3 consists of 16 residues. The CDR3, as DNA: TGTGCCACCAGTGATAGTGTGGAGACTAGCACAGATACGCAGTATTTT. Protein sequence: CATSDSVETSTDTQYF.

This clonotype came up a few times. V and J are TRBV11-3 and TRBJ2-1; D uncertain. V was pared by 3 bases and J by 7 bases, with 13 bases between. This CDR3 contains 14 residues. Germline-derived CDR1 and CDR2 are SGHNT and YENEEA. The CDR3 region is CASSLSGLLNEQFF. The CDR3 region has the DNA TGTGCCAGCAGCTTGTCTGGGCTCCTAAATGAGCAGTTCTTC.

Remarks on this clonotype: Compared with germline, one end of the junction differs, possibly owing to a read error. The rearrangement uses TRBV28 and TRBJ1-4; no reliable D call. Germline V lookup: CDR1 MDHEN, CDR2 SYDVKM. The CDR3 has 11 residues. Here the CDR3 DNA reads TGTGCCAGCAGTTTACGGGCGAAACGGTTTTTT. Its protein product is CASSLRAKRFF.

This clonotype appeared a few times. The J gene is TRBJ1-6, the V gene TRBV7-6, with D perhaps matching TRBD1 (5 bases). The CDR3 is made up of 15 amino acids. The germline CDR1 and CDR2 sequences are SGHVS and FNYEAQ. V was clipped by 3 bases and J by 4 bases, with 10 bases between them. CDR3 amino acids: CASSFSDRYNSPLHF. The CDR3 nucleotides are TGTGCCAGCAGCTTCTCCGACAGATATAATTCACCCCTCCACTTT.

The chain employs TRBV10-3 and TRBJ1-2; 10 bases agree with TRBD1. Germline-derived CDR1 and CDR2 are ENHRY and SYGVKD. The CDR3 has 15 residues. Losses at the gene ends were 6 bases for V and 8 bases for J; bases not matched to a gene: 12. CDR3 amino acids: CAISEGTGADKGYTF. CDR3 nucleotides: TGTGCCATCAGCGAGGGGACAGGGGCAGATAAGGGCTACACCTTC.

About this clonotype: This may be a read error, as it is one base from a much larger clone. The chain employs TRBV24-1 and TRBJ2-1; 8 bases line up with TRBD1. The CDR3 consists of 16 residues. With V trimmed by 3 bases and J by 8 bases, 11 bases remained unmatched. The germline V gene encodes CDR1 KGHDR and CDR2 SFDVKD. The CDR3 reads CATSDPGQEPYDEQFF. CDR3 nucleotide sequence: TGTGCCACCAGTGATCCGGGACAGGAACCGTACGATGAGCAGTTCTTC.

This clonotype was seen a single time. The chain has TRBV9 and TRBJ1-2; the D is unclear. CDR1 SGDLS and CDR2 YYNGEE come from the germline V gene. The length of the CDR3 is 12 residues. V lost 3 bases, J lost 8 bases, and 11 bases lay in between. This CDR3 reads CASSGLGGGYTF. The CDR3 DNA sequence: TGTGCCAGCAGCGGATTAGGTGGCGGCTACACCTTC.

In this sample, this clonotype turned up a few times. V is TRBV5-6 and J is TRBJ2-1; TRBD2 aligns across 13 bases. The germline V gene has CDR1 SGHDT and CDR2 YYEEEE. Trimming took 2 bases from V and 8 from J; bases not matched to a gene: 13. This CDR3 spans 18 amino acids. The CDR3 sequence: CASSLPTSGGPIGDEQFF. CDR3 coding DNA: TGTGCCAGCAGCTTACCGACTAGCGGGGGGCCTATAGGAGATGAGCAGTTCTTC.

The chain recombines TRBV11-2 with TRBJ2-2; weak D call: TRBD1 (6 bases). This CDR3 region has 15 residues. Germline-derived CDR1 and CDR2 are SGHAT and FQNNGV. The V end was cut by 5 bases, the J end by 5 bases, with 15 bases between. The CDR3: CASSPGEGVTGELFF. The CDR3 DNA is TGTGCCAGCAGCCCCGGAGAGGGGGTAACCGGGGAGCTGTTTTTT.

The chain combines TRBV7-6 with TRBJ2-3; TRBD2 aligns across 7 bases. This CDR3 comprises 17 residues. The V gene's germline CDR1 is SGHVS and CDR2 FNYEAQ. V shed 1 base, J shed 0 bases, and the junction held 7 bases outside the gene matches. CDR3: CASSLDYSSGSTDTQYF. The CDR3 region has the DNA TGTGCCAGCAGCTTAGACTACTCTAGCGGTAGCACAGATACGCAGTATTTT.

The V call is TRBV20-1, the J call TRBJ2-3; tentatively, D is TRBD1 or TRBD2 (5 bases each). Germline V CDR1 and CDR2: DFQATT, SNEGSKA (reference sequence). This CDR3 comprises 12 residues. The V end lost 2 bases, the J end lost 6 bases, and 9 bases lay between the germline ends. The CDR3 loop is CSARRDVDTQYF. The DNA for the CDR3 is TGCAGTGCTAGACGGGACGTCGATACGCAGTATTTT.

The chain employs TRBV9 and TRBJ1-1; the D gene is possibly TRBD1 (5 bases). In germline, CDR1 is SGDLS, CDR2 YYNGEE. V was clipped by 0 bases and J by 0 bases, with 18 bases between them. The CDR3 consists of 18 residues. This CDR3 is CASSVVAGLGAMNTEAFF. As DNA, the CDR3 is TGTGCCAGCAGCGTAGTAGCCGGCCTAGGGGCTATGAACACTGAAGCTTTCTTT. Combining the CDR3 with reference TRBV9 and TRBJ1-1 gives the whole variable domain DSGVTQTPKHLITATGQRVTLRCSPRSGDLSVYWYQQSLDQGLQFLIQYYNGEERAKGNILERFSAQQFPDLHSELNLSSLELGDSALYFCASSVVAGLGAMNTEAFFGQGTRLTVV.

The chain is built from TRBV12-3 or TRBV12-4 and TRBJ2-7; TRBD2 matches 8 bases. The CDR3 is 14 residues long. V gave up 7 bases and J gave up 2 bases; unmatched junction bases: 7. The CDR3 DNA is TGTGCCAGCATAAGCCGGGGGGGTGCCTACGAGCAGTACTTC. It specifies CASISRGGAYEQYF.

The V gene is TRBV20-1, the J gene TRBJ1-2; D is unresolved. The CDR3 runs to 12 residues. CDR1 and CDR2 (germline): DFQATT, SNEGSKA (reference sequence). Trimming removed 5 bases from V and 4 bases from J, with 11 bases in between. This CDR3 reads CSASSTGYGYTF. The CDR3 nucleotides are TGCAGTGCTTCGTCTACCGGCTATGGCTACACCTTC.

This clonotype was seen many times. The junction and the germline gene differ at one end; a read error may be behind it. The CDR3 nucleotides are TGTGCCAGCAGCCTCGACGGGGACGAGCAGTACTTC. Amino acids: CASSLDGDEQYF. J is TRBJ2-7 and V is TRBV5-1; the D gene is possibly TRBD2 (5 bases). CDR3 length: 12 residues. The V gene's germline CDR1 is SGHRS and CDR2 YFSETQ.